A single sample gave rise to the 26 T cell receptor beta chains below, sequenced in a study of T cell responses to AZD1222 COVID-19 vaccine. Using immunoSEQ multiplex PCR, the repertoire was profiled, and TCRdb retains in-frame clones only, with some absent. This sample yields about 57,000 clones, of which over 75% are seen a single time; approximately 18% belongs to the top ten. The material was peripheral blood, obtained on day 0 of AZD1222 vaccination. All receptors derive from an adult in good health.

This clone was seen a single time. The gene calls are TRBV24-1 and TRBJ1-5, with no clear D. There are 14 residues in the CDR3. Per the germline V gene, CDR1 is KGHDR and CDR2 is SFDVKD. The V and J ends lost 6 bases and 1 base respectively, with 9 bases between them. Here the CDR3 reads CATSPHGSNQPQHF. The CDR3, as DNA: TGTGCCACCAGTCCCCACGGGAGCAATCAGCCCCAGCATTTT.

This clone was recorded once. The J gene is TRBJ1-6, the V gene TRBV27, with D unclear. With 3 bases removed from V and 1 base from J, the gap between germline ends came to 4 bases. The CDR3 sequence is 14 residues long. Germline V gene lookup returns CDR1 MNHEY and CDR2 SMNVEV (reference sequence). The DNA of the CDR3 is TGTGCCAGCAGTTTCGGGTCCTATAATTCACCCCTCCACTTT. Translating it yields CASSFGSYNSPLHF.

The V gene is TRBV11-2, the J gene TRBJ2-3, with TRBD2 matching 8 bases. This CDR3 has 18 residues. The V and J ends lost 5 bases and 0 bases, in that order; junction bases with no gene match: 13. Germline lookup yields CDR1 SGHAT and CDR2 FQNNGV. The CDR3 loop is CASSPGGSGAFSTDTQYF. DNA for the CDR3: TGTGCCAGCAGCCCAGGAGGTAGCGGGGCCTTTAGCACAGATACGCAGTATTTT.

This clone was recorded once. The V gene is TRBV29-1, the J gene TRBJ2-2; TRBD2 matches at 8 bases. Per the germline V gene, CDR1 is SQVTM and CDR2 is ANQGSEA. The CDR3 extends over 16 amino acids. The V segment lost 6 bases and the J segment 0 bases; nucleotides outside the gene matches: 9. As DNA, the CDR3 is TGCAGCGTGTTAGGGGCGGGGGGCTCGAACACCGGGGAGCTGTTTTTT. Its translation is CSVLGAGGSNTGELFF.

This clone came up once. CDR3 sequence reads: CASSRDRNTEAFF. DNA for the CDR3: TGTGCCAGCAGTCGAGACAGGAACACTGAAGCTTTCTTT. The chain uses TRBV6-5 and TRBJ1-1, with a possible D match to TRBD1 (5 bases). The CDR3 is 13 residues long. Germline CDR1 and CDR2: MNHEY and SVGAGI. V was clipped by 5 bases and J by 1 base, with 8 bases between them.

The rearrangement uses TRBV20-1 and TRBJ1-2; D not certain. Germline CDR1 DFQATT, CDR2 SNEGSKA (reference sequence). The V and J ends lost 0 bases and 6 bases respectively, with 5 bases between them. CDR3 length equals 11 residues. CDR3 in DNA: TGCAGTGCTAGAGATTTCCATGGCTACACCTTC. Protein sequence: CSARDFHGYTF.

The chain combines TRBV21-1 with TRBJ2-2; the table's D call, TRBD2, has no DNA check behind it. TRBV21-1 is recorded as a pseudogene. This CDR3 has 21 amino acids. CDR3 DNA sequence: TGTGCCAGCAGCAAGGGAGGATTTACAGCAAAAAAGAGGACGAACACCGGGGAGCTGTTTTTT. Its protein is CASSKGGFTAKKRTNTGELFF.

The chain recombines TRBV4-2 with TRBJ2-5, with 7 bases lining up with TRBD2. Trimming cost V 3 bases and J 3 bases; bases outside gene matches: 10. This CDR3 comprises 16 residues. Germline V lookup: CDR1 LGHNA, CDR2 YNFKEQ. The CDR3 nucleotides read TGTGCCAGCAGCCAGCCCAACGGGGGGACGAAAGAGACCCAGTACTTC. Its translation is CASSQPNGGTKETQYF.

The CDR3 sequence: CASSRLAGGGNEQFF. Written as DNA, the CDR3 is TGTGCCAGCAGCCGGCTAGCGGGGGGCGGAAATGAGCAGTTCTTC. This chain connects TRBV6-5 to TRBJ2-1; TRBD2 aligns across 11 bases. The V gene end was trimmed by 6 bases and the J gene end by 7 bases; junction bases not matched to a gene: 8. The germline V gene encodes CDR1 MNHEY and CDR2 SVGAGI. This CDR3 is 15 amino acids long.

V is TRBV19 and J is TRBJ1-1; TRBD1 agrees at 12 bases. The V gene end was trimmed by 1 base and the J gene end by 2 bases; junction bases not matched to a gene: 2. Per the germline V gene, CDR1 is LNHDA and CDR2 is SQIVND (reference sequence). The CDR3 is 16 amino acids. This chain's CDR3 is CASSIVGTGGNTEAFF. DNA for the CDR3: TGTGCCAGTAGTATAGTTGGGACAGGGGGCAACACTGAAGCTTTCTTT.

DNA of the CDR3: TGTGCCAGCAGCTCCCGAGGGGCCGAGCAGTACTTC. It encodes CASSSRGAEQYF. The V gene is TRBV5-6, the J gene TRBJ2-7; either TRBD1 or TRBD2 may supply D (5 bases each). Germline V gene data show CDR1 as SGHDT and CDR2 as YYEEEE. This CDR3 comprises 12 residues. Trimming pared 3 bases from V and 6 bases from J, leaving 10 bases between.

This clone has only one observation. This chain's CDR3 is CASNGGANYGYTF. The CDR3 nucleotides read TGTGCCAGCAATGGAGGGGCTAACTATGGCTACACCTTC. The chain is built from TRBV6-6 and TRBJ1-2; maybe TRBD1 (5 bases). CDR1 and CDR2 (germline): MNHNY, SVGAGI (reference sequence). V was pared by 7 bases and J by 0 bases, with 9 bases between. CDR3 size: 13 residues.

The chain employs TRBV29-1 and TRBJ2-6; D remains ambiguous. Germline CDR1 and CDR2: SQVTM and ANQGSEA. The CDR3 has 15 amino acids. V lost 4 bases to trimming and J lost 2 bases, with 12 bases between them. CDR3 protein: CSVAPNTAGANVLTF. The CDR3 DNA follows: TGCAGCGTTGCTCCTAACACTGCTGGGGCCAACGTCCTGACTTTC.

On this clone: This specimen includes other DNA sequences encoding the same CDR3. The V call is TRBV25-1, the J call TRBJ2-5; D is unresolved. The V and J ends lost 5 bases and 3 bases respectively, with 4 bases between them. CDR3 length: 11 residues. CDR1 and CDR2 from the germline V gene are MGHDK and SYGVNS. CDR3 DNA sequence: TGTGCCAGCAGTCTGAAAGAGACCCAGTACTTC. It is translated as CASSLKETQYF.

The rearrangement joins TRBV12-3 or TRBV12-4 to TRBJ2-5; D is ambiguous. CDR3 length: 13 residues. V lost 2 bases and J lost 7, with 11 bases in between. CDR3 sequence (DNA): TGTGCCAGCAGTTTAAAGGTTTTTGGGACCCAGTACTTC. Translating gives CASSLKVFGTQYF.

Concerning this clone: The sample holds other DNA sequences that translate to the same CDR3. V and J are TRBV2 and TRBJ1-5; D gene unclear. The CDR3 extends over 12 amino acids. With 1 base removed from V and 6 bases from J, the gap between germline ends came to 4 bases. Germline CDR1 and CDR2: SNHLY and FYNNEI. In DNA form, the CDR3 reads TGTGCCAGCAGTGAAGACATTCAGCCCCAGCATTTT. Its translation: CASSEDIQPQHF.

The chain combines TRBV12-3 or TRBV12-4 with TRBJ1-2; 9 nucleotides match TRBD1. V was pared by 4 bases and J by 7 bases, with 4 bases of the junction left unmatched. The CDR3 length is 13 residues. The CDR3: CASSSLQGAGYTF. The CDR3 bases are TGTGCCAGCAGTTCCCTACAGGGGGCTGGCTACACCTTC.

This sequence joins TRBV7-8 and TRBJ1-2; D perhaps matches TRBD1 (5 bases). The CDR3 consists of 14 residues. The germline gives CDR1 SGHVS, CDR2 FQNEAQ. V was trimmed by 0 bases and J by 8 bases, leaving 13 bases between them. The CDR3 spells CASSLAMGPSGYTF. CDR3 nucleotide sequence: TGTGCCAGCAGCTTAGCGATGGGGCCAAGCGGCTACACCTTC.

The rearrangement joins TRBV30 to TRBJ1-2; D is possibly TRBD1 (6 bases). Germline V CDR1 and CDR2: GTSNPN, SVGIG (reference sequence). The CDR3 has 12 residues. V lost 8 bases and J 2 bases, leaving 12 bases between the germline ends. The CDR3 DNA sequence: TGTGCCGCAGGGACAAGGAACTATGGCTACACCTTC. Protein sequence: CAAGTRNYGYTF.

The chain employs TRBV6-5 and TRBJ1-6, with 7 bases matching TRBD1. CDR1 is MNHEY, CDR2 SVGAGI, per germline. J was trimmed by 6 bases and V by 5 bases; bases with no gene match: 7. The CDR3 length is 15 residues. The CDR3 region has the DNA TGTGCCAGCAGTCGACAGGGAAGAAGTAATTCACCCCTCCACTTT. Translated, it gives CASSRQGRSNSPLHF.

This clone showed up just once. The rearrangement joins TRBV6-5 to TRBJ1-4, with D possibly matching TRBD1 (5 bases). Deletions cut 0 bases from V and 8 bases from J, with 16 bases between. CDR1 and CDR2 from the germline V gene are MNHEY and SVGAGI. The CDR3 loop spans 16 amino acids. CDR3 bases: TGTGCCAGCAGTTACTCGAGGTCGGGGGGTGGCGAAAAACTGTTTTTT. Amino acid sequence: CASSYSRSGGGEKLFF.

The chain is built from TRBV25-1 and TRBJ1-5, with a weak D call TRBD1 (6 bases). Germline V lookup: CDR1 MGHDK, CDR2 SYGVNS. This CDR3 contains 14 residues. Trimming removed 3 bases from V and 4 bases from J, with 10 bases in between. CDR3 in amino acids: CASSDFGTNQPQHF. Written as DNA, the CDR3 is TGTGCCAGCAGTGACTTCGGGACAAATCAGCCCCAGCATTTT.

This clone has a handful of counts. The chain carries TRBV19 and TRBJ1-2; 9 bases agree with TRBD1. V was clipped by 7 bases and J by 5 bases; unmatched bases: 11. Germline CDR1 reads LNHDA; CDR2 reads SQIVND (reference sequence). This CDR3 has 15 amino acids. Written as DNA, the CDR3 is TGTGCCAGTAAACCGACGGGACAGGGAGAATATGGCTACACCTTC. It translates to CASKPTGQGEYGYTF.

In this sample, this clone turned up once. The V gene is TRBV5-6, the J gene TRBJ1-5, with D uncertain. The CDR3 length is 14 residues. Germline lookup yields CDR1 SGHDT and CDR2 YYEEEE. Trimming cost V 2 bases and J 2 bases, with 8 bases left between them. The chain's CDR3 is CASSFAAGNQPQHF. CDR3 nucleotides: TGTGCCAGCAGCTTTGCGGCAGGCAATCAGCCCCAGCATTTT.

The chain carries TRBV5-1 and TRBJ2-6; TRBD2 is a possible D gene (6 bases). Trimming pared 0 bases from V and 0 bases from J, leaving 16 bases between. Germline V gene data show CDR1 as SGHRS and CDR2 as YFSETQ. This CDR3 spans 19 amino acids. CDR3 DNA: TGCGCCAGCAGCTTGGCCGCCAGCGGGCGGGGCTCTGGGGCCAACGTCCTGACTTTC. This gives the protein CASSLAASGRGSGANVLTF.

V and J are TRBV27 and TRBJ1-5; 9 bases fit TRBD1. Germline CDR1 and CDR2: MNHEY and SMNVEV (reference sequence). Losses at the gene ends were 5 bases for V and 0 bases for J; bases not matched to a gene: 14. The CDR3 is made up of 19 amino acids. The CDR3 protein is CASSPATFRTGVSNQPQHF. The DNA for the CDR3 is TGTGCCAGCAGTCCGGCCACTTTTAGGACAGGGGTTAGCAATCAGCCCCAGCATTTT.